What follows are 20 T cell receptor beta chains derived from one specimen sequenced in a study of cytomegalovirus exposure and HLA in healthy donors. Data came from immunoSEQ multiplex PCR; TCRdb stores just in-frame clones and leaves some out. The sample records 150,000 to 200,000 clones, about 85% being singletons. Source material: PBMCs. The receptors here all came from a young man in good health and CMV-seropositive.

The rearrangement uses TRBV4-1 and TRBJ2-2; D remains ambiguous. This CDR3 spans 16 amino acids. Per germline, CDR1 MGHRA and CDR2 YSYEKL. V shed 3 bases and J shed 0 bases, with 11 bases lying between them. CDR3 protein: CASSQRALPNTGELFF. The CDR3 DNA follows: TGCGCCAGCAGCCAGAGAGCGCTACCGAACACCGGGGAGCTGTTTTTT.

This chain connects TRBV4-1 to TRBJ1-6; 12 bases fit TRBD1. The junction had 8 bases not matched to a gene; V was cut back by 1 base and J by 1 base. CDR1 is MGHRA, CDR2 YSYEKL, per germline. The CDR3 is made up of 20 amino acids. Here the CDR3 DNA reads TGCGCCAGCAGCCAAGCTGGGACAGGGGGCTTGGGATCCTATAATTCACCCCTCCACTTT. As protein: CASSQAGTGGLGSYNSPLHF.

This clone was observed a handful of times. The chain is built from TRBV5-5 and TRBJ1-2, with D possibly TRBD1 on 5 matching bases. This CDR3 is built from 15 residues. Germline V gene data show CDR1 as SGHKS and CDR2 as YYEKEE (reference sequence). V lost 4 bases and J lost 0, with 13 bases in between. Here the CDR3 reads CASSVKGITNYGYTF. The CDR3, as DNA: TGTGCCAGCAGCGTCAAGGGGATCACTAACTATGGCTACACCTTC.

The chain recombines TRBV5-1 with TRBJ1-1; perhaps TRBD1 as D (6 bases). The CDR3 runs to 14 residues. V was clipped by 4 bases and J by 1 base, with 11 bases between them. Germline loops: CDR1 SGHRS, CDR2 YFSETQ. The CDR3 DNA follows: TGCGCCAGCAGCGCACAGGGAGCGAACACTGAAGCTTTCTTT. The encoded protein is CASSAQGANTEAFF.

The chain combines TRBV30 with TRBJ1-1; TRBD1 matches 8 bases. The CDR3 has 10 residues. The ends lost 5 bases at V and 11 bases at J; junction bases unmatched: 4. CDR1 is GTSNPN, CDR2 SVGIG, per germline (reference sequence). This CDR3 is CAWVTGAAFF. Written as DNA, the CDR3 is TGTGCCTGGGTGACAGGGGCCGCTTTCTTT.

The rearrangement uses TRBV7-3 and TRBJ2-2; 7 nucleotides line up with TRBD2. In germline, CDR1 is SGHTA, CDR2 FQGTGA. The length of the CDR3 is 18 residues. The trim removed 3 bases at V and 0 bases at J, leaving 10 bases unmatched. CDR3 residues: CASSFLAGVYPNTGELFF. The DNA of the CDR3 is TGTGCCAGCAGCTTTCTTGCGGGGGTGTACCCGAACACCGGGGAGCTGTTTTTT.

In its sample, this clone was seen a few times. This chain uses TRBV7-2 with TRBJ1-2; D call uncertain. The germline V gene encodes CDR1 SGHTA and CDR2 FQGNSA. The CDR3 has 12 residues. V was cut by 3 bases and J by 8 bases, with 10 bases left in between. CDR3 sequence: CASSFDIRGYTF. The CDR3 DNA reads as TGTGCCAGCAGCTTCGACATACGCGGCTACACCTTC.

This chain joins TRBV5-4 and TRBJ1-1; possible D gene TRBD1, 5 bases. The CDR3 has 13 residues. Per the germline V gene, CDR1 is SGHNT and CDR2 is YYREEE (reference sequence). V lost 4 bases and J 10 bases, leaving 17 bases between the germline ends. In nucleotides, the CDR3 is TGTGCCAGCAGCGATGAGGGGAGGCGAGGAGCTTTCTTT. Protein sequence: CASSDEGRRGAFF.

The chain couples TRBV7-9 to TRBJ2-7; 11 nucleotides agree with TRBD2. The CDR3 sequence is 16 residues long. Looked up from germline, CDR1 is SEHNR and CDR2 is FQNEAQ (reference sequence). The ends lost 5 bases at V and 5 bases at J; junction bases unmatched: 11. The CDR3 coding sequence is TGTGCCAGCAGCCTTACTAGCGGGGGATTCGGGAACGAGCAGTACTTC. The encoded protein is CASSLTSGGFGNEQYF.

This clone has at least ten counts. V usage is TRBV6-1 and J usage is TRBJ2-2, with D perhaps matching TRBD2 (6 bases). This CDR3 is 15 amino acids long. CDR1 and CDR2 from the germline V gene are MNHNS and SASEGT. Trimming took 3 bases from V and 3 from J, leaving 11 bases between them. Here the CDR3 reads CASSDTGTDTGELFF. The CDR3 DNA follows: TGTGCCAGCAGTGATACGGGGACTGACACCGGGGAGCTGTTTTTT.

The chain recombines TRBV29-1 with TRBJ2-3; D is unclear. There are 15 residues in the CDR3. Germline V gives CDR1 SQVTM, CDR2 ANQGSEA. The V end was cut by 2 bases, the J end by 0 bases, with 12 bases between. CDR3: CSVETAEDSTDTQYF. CDR3 sequence (DNA): TGCAGCGTTGAAACGGCAGAGGATAGCACAGATACGCAGTATTTT.

J is TRBJ1-3 and V is TRBV29-1; TRBD1 is a possible D gene (6 bases). The germline V gene has CDR1 SQVTM and CDR2 ANQGSEA. V lost 4 bases, J lost 0 bases, and 10 bases lay in between. The CDR3 runs 14 residues. CDR3 DNA: TGCAGCGTTGCAGGGGTTTTCTCTGGAAACACCATATATTTT. This gives the protein CSVAGVFSGNTIYF. Full variable domain (remainder filled in from reference TRBV29-1 and TRBJ1-3): SAVISQKPSRDICQRGTSLTIQCQVDSQVTMMFWYRQQPGQSLTLIATANQGSEATYESGFVIDKFPISRPNLTFSTLTVSNMSPEDSSIYLCSVAGVFSGNTIYFGEGSWLTVV.

V and J are TRBV12-1 and TRBJ1-3; the table's D call, TRBD1, was not checked against the DNA. TRBV12-1 is a pseudogene segment. The length of the CDR3 is 17 residues. The DNA of the CDR3 is TGTGCCAGCAGCTTGGAGACAGGGGTTTACTCTGGAAACACCATATATTTT. Translating it yields CASSLETGVYSGNTIYF.

The chain carries TRBV30 and TRBJ2-7; 9 nucleotides agree with TRBD1. This CDR3 contains 15 residues. The germline CDR1 and CDR2 sequences are GTSNPN and SVGIG (reference sequence). J gave up 2 bases and V 4 bases, and 9 bases lay outside the gene matches. The CDR3 DNA reads TGTGCCTGGAAAGGAAGGACAGGGGAACCCTACGAGCAGTACTTC. Residues: CAWKGRTGEPYEQYF.

Concerning this clone: Different DNA sequences within this sample yield the same CDR3. The V gene is TRBV27, the J gene TRBJ2-1; 8 nucleotides line up with TRBD1. J was trimmed by 4 bases and V by 2 bases; bases with no gene match: 1. This CDR3 is built from 14 residues. Germline loops: CDR1 MNHEY, CDR2 SMNVEV (reference sequence). CDR3 DNA: TGTGCCAGCAGTTTACAGGGGGCATACAATGAGCAGTTCTTC. This translates into CASSLQGAYNEQFF.

This rearrangement joins TRBV19 to TRBJ2-1; 9 bases line up with TRBD2. The CDR3 length is 13 residues. J was trimmed by 6 bases and V by 5 bases; bases with no gene match: 2. The germline CDR1 and CDR2 sequences are LNHDA and SQIVND (reference sequence). CDR3 in amino acids: CASSPGLANEQFF. The CDR3 DNA sequence: TGTGCCAGTAGTCCGGGACTAGCCAATGAGCAGTTCTTC.

The chain couples TRBV18 to TRBJ1-2, with a possible D match to TRBD1 (5 bases). The germline V and J ends were trimmed by 6 bases and 4 bases, with 12 bases remaining between them. Germline V CDR1 and CDR2: KGHSH, LQKENI. The CDR3 covers 13 residues. The CDR3 spells CASSPGDGYGYTF. The CDR3 bases are TGTGCCAGCTCCCCGGGGGATGGCTATGGCTACACCTTC.

The chain links TRBV4-2 to TRBJ1-5; 8 nucleotides align to TRBD1. The CDR3 runs to 16 residues. The J segment lost 5 bases and the V segment lost 4 bases, leaving 10 bases of the junction unmatched. Germline V gene sequence: CDR1 LGHNA, CDR2 YNFKEQ. The CDR3 nucleotides read TGTGCCAGCAGCCCGTGGACAGGGAGCCTCGATCAGCCCCAGCATTTT. It encodes CASSPWTGSLDQPQHF.

The gene calls are TRBV5-1 and TRBJ1-1; D perhaps matches TRBD1 (5 bases). This CDR3 contains 15 residues. The ends were cut back, 6 bases at V and 5 bases at J, with 20 bases in the middle. Germline V gene lookup returns CDR1 SGHRS and CDR2 YFSETQ. CDR3: CASTSGGPVSTEAFF. The CDR3 nucleotides read TGCGCCAGCACCTCGGGGGGACCGGTGAGTACTGAAGCTTTCTTT.

CDR3 in DNA: TGCGCCAGCAGCCATAACAGGGGGATGAACACTGAAGCTTTCTTT. Its protein product is CASSHNRGMNTEAFF. The J gene is TRBJ1-1, the V gene TRBV10-1, with TRBD1 matching over 8 bases. The CDR3 spans 15 residues. J lost 0 bases, V lost 6 bases, and 6 bases had no gene match. The germline CDR1 and CDR2 sequences are WNHNN and SYGVQD (reference sequence).